The T cell receptor beta chain under discussion was sequenced for a study of shared clonotypes between healthy human individuals. V lost 2 bases and J lost 4, with 5 bases in between. CDR1 is MDHEN, CDR2 SYDVKM, per germline. This CDR3 is built from 12 residues. Measured with immunoSEQ multiplex PCR; TCRdb has only the in-frame clones, and not every one. The profile shows 2 million to 2.5 million clones, 85% to 95% of them singletons. This clone was recorded once. At the DNA level, this CDR3 is encoded by other sequences in the same sample as well. The chain is built from TRBV28 and TRBJ1-2; D is undetermined. This clonotype was obtained from a man aged 18 to 29 in good health. Some clones in this sample may be carry-over from other donors' samples. Material: naive CD4+ T cells from PBMCs. The subset was: CD45RA+ positively selected. CDR3 residues: CASSLALYGYTF. CDR3 nucleotides: TGTGCCAGCAGTTTAGCCCTCTATGGCTACACCTTC.